These 15 T cell receptor beta chains were sequenced from one sample in a study of Ad26.COV2.S vaccination and SARS-CoV-2 variants. Treatment meaning: some 19 received Ad26.COV2.S at low or high dose, single or two shots; about five received placebo; per-sample allocation not given. Sampling occurred on day 63 after the first vaccine or placebo injection. Libraries were prepared by immunoSEQ multiplex PCR; TCRdb keeps only in-frame clonotypes and omits some of them. Of about 350,000 clones listed, about 87% are singletons. Sample: peripheral blood, taken in a trial of Ad26.COV2.S vaccine versus placebo. The receptors shown here come from a person aged 18-65 years who received the Ad26.COV2.S COVID-19 vaccine or a placebo.

The CDR3: CASGEGTHSGSPLHF. For the CDR3, the DNA is TGTGCCAGCGGCGAGGGGACACACTCGGGGTCACCCCTCCACTTT. The chain combines TRBV25-1 with TRBJ1-6; the D gene is possibly TRBD1 (6 bases). Per the germline V gene, CDR1 is MGHDK and CDR2 is SYGVNS. The V gene lost 8 bases and the J gene lost 10 bases, with 21 bases spanning the gap. The CDR3 runs to 15 residues. Full variable domain (rest looked up from reference TRBV25-1 and TRBJ1-6): EADIYQTPRYLVIGTGKKITLECSQTMGHDKMYWYQQDPGMELHLIHYSYGVNSTEKGDLSSESTVSRIRTEHFPLTLESARPSHTSQYLCASGEGTHSGSPLHFGNGTRLTVT.

The chain combines TRBV2 with TRBJ2-7, with 9 bases fitting TRBD2. The CDR3 sequence is 17 residues long. Germline CDR1 SNHLY, CDR2 FYNNEI. J gave up 0 bases and V 6 bases, and 12 bases lay outside the gene matches. The DNA for the CDR3 is TGTGCCAGCAGGGATAACATAGCGGGGGCAAGCTCCTACGAGCAGTACTTC. As protein: CASRDNIAGASSYEQYF. The complete variable domain, with remaining parts taken from reference TRBV2 and TRBJ2-7, reads EPEVTQTPSHQVTQMGQEVILRCVPISNHLYFYWYRQILGQKVEFLVSFYNNEISEKSEIFDDQFSVERPDGSNFTLKIRSTKLEDSAMYFCASRDNIAGASSYEQYFGPGTRLTVT.

The chain uses TRBV29-1 and TRBJ2-1; TRBD2 agrees at 10 bases. V trimming: 5 bases; J trimming: 5 bases; junction bases outside the gene matches: 6. The CDR3 runs to 14 residues. Germline V gives CDR1 SQVTM, CDR2 ANQGSEA. The CDR3 here is CSVCPGTSDNEQFF. The CDR3, as DNA: TGCAGCGTTTGCCCCGGGACTAGCGACAATGAGCAGTTCTTC.

The chain recombines TRBV4-3 with TRBJ1-1; D might be TRBD1 (5 bases). The CDR3 length is 20 residues. Germline V lookup: CDR1 LGHNA, CDR2 YSLEER. V gave up 1 base and J gave up 0 bases, with 24 bases separating them. The CDR3 bases are TGCGCCAGCAGCCAAGTAAGGTCCTGGGGCGAGTCCCAGATGAACACTGAAGCTTTCTTT. This codes for CASSQVRSWGESQMNTEAFF.

This clone was seen only a few times. This rearrangement joins TRBV5-5 to TRBJ1-1; 9 nucleotides line up with TRBD1. This CDR3 has 14 amino acids. Germline CDR1 SGHKS, CDR2 YYEKEE (reference sequence). Germline trimming cut 4 bases from V and 4 bases from J; bases unmatched to any gene: 5. DNA for the CDR3: TGTGCCAGCAGCCTAGGGACAGGGACCACTGAAGCTTTCTTT. Its protein product is CASSLGTGTTEAFF.

The DNA for the CDR3 is TGTGCCAGTAGTAAATGGGGAATTAGCTCCTACGAGCAGTACTTC. This sequence encodes CASSKWGISSYEQYF. V and J are TRBV19 and TRBJ2-7; D remains unclear. Germline V gene data show CDR1 as LNHDA and CDR2 as SQIVND (reference sequence). This CDR3 is 15 amino acids long. Trimming removed 4 bases at V and 0 bases at J, with 13 bases between.

This rearrangement joins TRBV27 to TRBJ2-2, with no clear D. V lost 0 bases and J lost 5, with 4 bases in between. CDR1 is MNHEY, CDR2 SMNVEV, per germline (reference sequence). The CDR3 is 13 amino acids. Here the CDR3 DNA reads TGTGCCAGCAGTTTATCAGGAACCGGGGAGCTGTTTTTT. Protein product: CASSLSGTGELFF.

This clone was detected only a few times. The gene calls are TRBV2 and TRBJ1-2; D not certain. The CDR3 is 14 amino acids. Per germline, CDR1 SNHLY and CDR2 FYNNEI. V dropped 4 bases and J dropped 5 bases, with 14 bases sitting between them. This chain's CDR3 is CASSVDPSPYGYTF. In DNA form, the CDR3 reads TGTGCCAGCAGTGTGGATCCCAGTCCGTATGGCTACACCTTC.

In the case of this clone: In the same sample, other DNA sequences code for this CDR3. The chain carries TRBV19 and TRBJ1-1, with D possibly being TRBD1 (6 bases). Germline lookup yields CDR1 LNHDA and CDR2 SQIVND (reference sequence). The germline V and J ends were trimmed by 4 bases and 5 bases, with 11 bases remaining between them. The CDR3 length is 13 residues. CDR3 protein: CASSSKGGTEAFF. The CDR3 region has the DNA TGTGCCAGTAGTAGCAAAGGGGGGACTGAAGCTTTCTTT.

This chain links TRBV28 with TRBJ2-3; TRBD1 is a possible D gene (6 bases). Looked up from germline, CDR1 is MDHEN and CDR2 is SYDVKM. CDR3 size: 18 residues. V was trimmed by 2 bases and J by 2 bases, leaving 20 bases between them. Here the CDR3 DNA reads TGTGCCAGCAGTTTACCTCTTGACAGGTTTCAGACCACAGATACGCAGTATTTT. Encoded protein: CASSLPLDRFQTTDTQYF.

The rearrangement joins TRBV6-5 to TRBJ1-2; 7 positions agree with TRBD1. CDR3 size: 12 residues. Germline V CDR1 and CDR2: MNHEY, SVGAGI. V was pared by 10 bases and J by 4 bases, with 6 bases of the junction left unmatched. CDR3 sequence: CATWDRFYGYTF. The CDR3, as DNA: TGTGCCACCTGGGACAGATTCTATGGCTACACCTTC.

This clone appeared a single time. The chain combines TRBV7-3 with TRBJ2-2; no firm D call. The V and J ends lost 5 bases and 5 bases respectively, with 15 bases between them. Germline values: CDR1 SGHTA, CDR2 FQGTGA. This CDR3 has 15 amino acids. The CDR3 sequence is CASSPWPRGTGELFF. The CDR3 DNA is TGTGCCAGCAGCCCCTGGCCCCGTGGGACCGGGGAGCTGTTTTTT.

This sequence joins TRBV5-6 and TRBJ2-3, with no clear D. Germline loops: CDR1 SGHDT, CDR2 YYEEEE. V lost 0 bases, J lost 6 bases, and 11 bases lay in between. The CDR3 consists of 14 residues. The CDR3 DNA is TGTGCCAGCAGCTTGGGACGGACCACGGATACGCAGTATTTT. This codes for CASSLGRTTDTQYF.

The chain uses TRBV4-1 and TRBJ2-1, with D possibly matching TRBD2 (6 bases). The ends were cut back, 3 bases at V and 9 bases at J, with 21 bases in the middle. The CDR3 is made up of 16 amino acids. CDR1 and CDR2 (germline): MGHRA, YSYEKL. This CDR3 reads CASSQVPPQAGGEQFF. The CDR3 nucleotides are TGCGCCAGCAGCCAGGTCCCCCCCCAGGCCGGGGGTGAGCAGTTCTTC.

The genes are TRBV7-2 and TRBJ1-2; possibly TRBD1 for D (5 bases). In germline, CDR1 is SGHTA, CDR2 FQGNSA. The length of the CDR3 is 14 residues. Trimming took off 5 bases at V and 7 bases at J, with 17 bases between the two ends. As DNA, the CDR3 is TGTGCCAGCAGCCCCATCTTAGGGGAGTTTGGCTACACCTTC. This codes for CASSPILGEFGYTF. The entire variable domain, with the rest obtained from reference TRBV7-2 and TRBJ1-2, is as follows: GAGVSQSPSNKVTEKGKDVELRCDPISGHTALYWYRQSLGQGLEFLIYFQGNSAPDKSGLPSDRFSAERTGGSVSTLTIQRTQQEDSAVYLCASSPILGEFGYTFGSGTRLTVV.